Detailed here is one T cell receptor beta chain. The entry originates in a study of blood T cell repertoires in COVID-19. The wider study: Samples representing acute and convalescent COVID-19 were sourced from the United States, Italy and Spain. T cells, B-cell-depleted T cells, or PBMCs supplied cDNA or gDNA.

J gave up 3 bases and V 6 bases, and 7 bases lay outside the gene matches. Germline lookup yields CDR1 LNHDA and CDR2 SQIVND (reference sequence). The CDR3 runs 16 residues. TCRdb's copy holds only in-frame clones and misses some; the assay was immunoSEQ multiplex PCR. The table lists 150,000 to 200,000 clones, approximately 80% of them singletons. Material: peripheral blood. The rearrangement uses TRBV19 and TRBJ2-1, with 11 nucleotides matching TRBD2. This clonotype was sampled from a woman of 80 years or more with active or convalescent COVID-19. The CDR3 nucleotides read TGTGCCAGTAGGCACCGGGGACTAGCGGACTACAATGAGCAGTTCTTC. Translation: CASRHRGLADYNEQFF. The full variable domain, completed using reference TRBV19 and TRBJ2-1, is DGGITQSPKYLFRKEGQNVTLSCEQNLNHDAMYWYRQDPGQGLRLIYYSQIVNDFQKGDIAEGYSVSREKKESFPLTVTSAQKNPTAFYLCASRHRGLADYNEQFFGPGTRLTVL.